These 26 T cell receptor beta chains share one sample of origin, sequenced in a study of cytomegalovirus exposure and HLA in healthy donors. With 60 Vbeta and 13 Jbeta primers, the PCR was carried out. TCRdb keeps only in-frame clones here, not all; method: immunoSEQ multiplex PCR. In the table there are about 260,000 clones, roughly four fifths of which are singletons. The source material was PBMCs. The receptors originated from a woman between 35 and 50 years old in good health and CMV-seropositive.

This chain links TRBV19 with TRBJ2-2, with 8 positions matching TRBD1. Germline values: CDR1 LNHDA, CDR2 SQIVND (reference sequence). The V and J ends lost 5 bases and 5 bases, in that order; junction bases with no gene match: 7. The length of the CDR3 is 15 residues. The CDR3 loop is CASSVQGAGTGELFF. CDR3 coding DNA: TGTGCCAGTAGTGTCCAGGGGGCGGGGACCGGGGAGCTGTTTTTT.

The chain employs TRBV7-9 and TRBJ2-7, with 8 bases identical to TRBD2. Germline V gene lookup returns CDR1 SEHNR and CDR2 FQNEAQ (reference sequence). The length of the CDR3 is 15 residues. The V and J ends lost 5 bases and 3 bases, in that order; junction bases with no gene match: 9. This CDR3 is CASSPKAGENYEQYF. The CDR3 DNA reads TGTGCCAGCAGCCCGAAAGCGGGAGAGAACTACGAGCAGTACTTC.

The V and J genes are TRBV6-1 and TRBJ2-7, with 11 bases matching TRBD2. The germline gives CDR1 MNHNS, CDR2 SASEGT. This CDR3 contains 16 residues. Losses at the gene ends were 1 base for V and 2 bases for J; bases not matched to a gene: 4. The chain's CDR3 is CASSEVTLAGAYEQYF. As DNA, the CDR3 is TGTGCCAGCAGTGAAGTTACACTAGCGGGAGCCTACGAGCAGTACTTC.

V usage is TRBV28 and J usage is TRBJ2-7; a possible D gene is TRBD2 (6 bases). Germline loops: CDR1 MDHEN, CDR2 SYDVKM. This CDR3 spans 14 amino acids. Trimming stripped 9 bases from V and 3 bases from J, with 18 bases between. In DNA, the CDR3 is TGTGCCAGTCGGGCCGCGGGGTTACTCTACGAGCAGTACTTC. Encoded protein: CASRAAGLLYEQYF.

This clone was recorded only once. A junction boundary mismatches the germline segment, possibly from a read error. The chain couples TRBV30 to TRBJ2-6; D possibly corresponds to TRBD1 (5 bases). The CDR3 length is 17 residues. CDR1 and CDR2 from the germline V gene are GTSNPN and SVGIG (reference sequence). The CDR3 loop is CAWSVTALYSGANGLTF. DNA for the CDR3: TGTGCCTGGAGTGTGACAGCGTTATACTCTGGGGCCAACGGCCTGACTTTC.

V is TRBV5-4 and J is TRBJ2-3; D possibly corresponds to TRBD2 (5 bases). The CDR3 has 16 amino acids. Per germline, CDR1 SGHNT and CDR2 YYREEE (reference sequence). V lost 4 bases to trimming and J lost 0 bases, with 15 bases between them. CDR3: CASSDGLFSSTDTQYF. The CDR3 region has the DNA TGTGCCAGCAGCGACGGACTCTTCTCTAGCACAGATACGCAGTATTTT.

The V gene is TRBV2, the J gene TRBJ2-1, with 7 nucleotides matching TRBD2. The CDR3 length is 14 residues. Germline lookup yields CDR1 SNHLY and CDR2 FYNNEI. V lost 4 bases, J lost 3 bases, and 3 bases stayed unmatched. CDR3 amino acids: CASSGTRDYNEQFF. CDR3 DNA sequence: TGTGCCAGCAGTGGGACTAGAGACTACAATGAGCAGTTCTTC.

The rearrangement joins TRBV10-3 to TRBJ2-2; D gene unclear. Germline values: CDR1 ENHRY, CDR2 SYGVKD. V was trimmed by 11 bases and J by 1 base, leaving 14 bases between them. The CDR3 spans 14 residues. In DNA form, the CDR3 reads TGTGCCCTCCGGATCACAGAGAACACCGGGGAGCTGTTTTTT. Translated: CALRITENTGELFF.

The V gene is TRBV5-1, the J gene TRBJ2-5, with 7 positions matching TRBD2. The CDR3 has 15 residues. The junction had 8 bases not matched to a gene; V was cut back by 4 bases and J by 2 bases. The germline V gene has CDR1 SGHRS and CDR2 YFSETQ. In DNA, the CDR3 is TGCGCCAGCAGCGATGGGAGGGACCTTCAAGAGACCCAGTACTTC. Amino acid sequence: CASSDGRDLQETQYF.

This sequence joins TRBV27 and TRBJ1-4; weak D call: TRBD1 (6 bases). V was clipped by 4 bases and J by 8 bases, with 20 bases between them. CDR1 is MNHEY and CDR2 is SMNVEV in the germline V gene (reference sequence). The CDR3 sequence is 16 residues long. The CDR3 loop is CASSSWGGGSREKLFF. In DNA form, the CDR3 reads TGTGCCAGCAGTTCATGGGGAGGGGGTTCGAGGGAAAAACTGTTTTTT. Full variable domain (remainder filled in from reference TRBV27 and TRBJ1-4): EAQVTQNPRYLITVTGKKLTVTCSQNMNHEYMSWYRQDPGLGLRQIYYSMNVEVTDKGDVPEGYKVSRKEKRNFPLILESPSPNQTSLYFCASSSWGGGSREKLFFGSGTQLSVL.

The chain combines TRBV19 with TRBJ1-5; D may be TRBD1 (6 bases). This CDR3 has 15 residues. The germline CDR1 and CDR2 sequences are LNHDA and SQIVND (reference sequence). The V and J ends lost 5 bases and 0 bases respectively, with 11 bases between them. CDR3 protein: CASSVSDSSNQPQHF. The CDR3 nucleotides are TGTGCCAGTAGTGTCTCGGACAGTAGCAATCAGCCCCAGCATTTT.

The CDR3 region is CASRKDRGSSPLHF. In DNA, the CDR3 is TGTGCCAGCAGGAAGGACAGGGGGAGTTCACCCCTCCACTTT. The chain uses TRBV5-5 and TRBJ1-6; 10 nucleotides agree with TRBD1. CDR1 and CDR2 from the germline V gene are SGHKS and YYEKEE (reference sequence). After removal of 5 bases from V and 9 bases from J, the junction contained 5 bases not matched to a gene. The CDR3 is 14 amino acids.

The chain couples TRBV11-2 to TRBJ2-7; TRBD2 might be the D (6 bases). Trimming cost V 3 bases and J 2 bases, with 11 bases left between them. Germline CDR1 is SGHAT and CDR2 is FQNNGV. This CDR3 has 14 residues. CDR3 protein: CASSFGGAAYEQYF. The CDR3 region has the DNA TGTGCCAGCAGCTTCGGGGGAGCCGCCTACGAGCAGTACTTC.

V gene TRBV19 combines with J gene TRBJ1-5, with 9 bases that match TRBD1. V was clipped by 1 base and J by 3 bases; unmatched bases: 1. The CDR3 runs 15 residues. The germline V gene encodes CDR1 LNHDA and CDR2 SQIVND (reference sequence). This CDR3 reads CASSIGDRDNQPQHF. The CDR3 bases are TGTGCCAGTAGTATAGGGGACAGGGACAATCAGCCCCAGCATTTT.

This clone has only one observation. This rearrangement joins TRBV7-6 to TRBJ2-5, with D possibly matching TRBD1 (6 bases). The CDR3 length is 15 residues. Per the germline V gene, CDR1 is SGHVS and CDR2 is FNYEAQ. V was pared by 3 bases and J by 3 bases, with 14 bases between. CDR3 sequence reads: CASSFSPDRKETQYF. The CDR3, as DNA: TGTGCCAGCAGCTTTTCCCCGGACAGAAAAGAGACCCAGTACTTC.

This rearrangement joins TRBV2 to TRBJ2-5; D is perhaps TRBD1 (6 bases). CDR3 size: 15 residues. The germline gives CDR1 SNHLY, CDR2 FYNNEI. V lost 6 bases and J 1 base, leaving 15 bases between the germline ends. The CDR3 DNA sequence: TGTGCCAGCAGCCTACAGGGAACAATCCAAGAGACCCAGTACTTC. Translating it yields CASSLQGTIQETQYF.

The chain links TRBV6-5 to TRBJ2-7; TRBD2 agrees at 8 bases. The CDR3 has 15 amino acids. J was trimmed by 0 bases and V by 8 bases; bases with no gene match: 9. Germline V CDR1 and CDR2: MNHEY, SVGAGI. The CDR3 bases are TGTGCCAGCTCGGGCGGGAGGTTGGGCTCCTACGAGCAGTACTTC. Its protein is CASSGGRLGSYEQYF.

In DNA, the CDR3 is TGCGCCAGCCAGGCTCAGGGGGCTTCCTACAATGAGCAGTTCTTC. It specifies CASQAQGASYNEQFF. This chain links TRBV5-1 with TRBJ2-1, with 8 bases lining up with TRBD1. The CDR3 runs 15 residues. V lost 7 bases and J lost 1; bases outside the gene matches: 7. Germline V gene lookup returns CDR1 SGHRS and CDR2 YFSETQ. Combining the CDR3 with reference TRBV5-1 and TRBJ2-1 gives the whole variable domain KAGVTQTPRYLIKTRGQQVTLSCSPISGHRSVSWYQQTPGQGLQFLFEYFSETQRNKGNFPGRFSGRQFSNSRSEMNVSTLELGDSALYLCASQAQGASYNEQFFGPGTRLTVL.

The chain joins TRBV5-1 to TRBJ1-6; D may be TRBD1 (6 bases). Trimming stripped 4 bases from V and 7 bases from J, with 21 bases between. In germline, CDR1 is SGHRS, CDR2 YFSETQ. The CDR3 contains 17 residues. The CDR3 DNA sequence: TGCGCCAGCAGCCTGGACAGATCAACCCCCCTCAATTCACCCCTCCACTTT. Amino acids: CASSLDRSTPLNSPLHF.

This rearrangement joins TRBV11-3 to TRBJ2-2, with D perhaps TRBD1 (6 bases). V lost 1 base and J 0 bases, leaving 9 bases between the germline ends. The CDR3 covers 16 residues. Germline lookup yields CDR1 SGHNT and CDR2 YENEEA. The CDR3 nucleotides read TGTGCCAGCAGCTTAGGAGGGACAACGAACACCGGGGAGCTGTTTTTT. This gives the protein CASSLGGTTNTGELFF. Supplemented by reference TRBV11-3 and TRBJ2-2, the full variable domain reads EAGVVQSPRYKIIEKKQPVAFWCNPISGHNTLYWYLQNLGQGPELLIRYENEEAVDDSQLPKDRFSAERLKGVDSTLKIQPAELGDSAVYLCASSLGGTTNTGELFFGEGSRLTVL.

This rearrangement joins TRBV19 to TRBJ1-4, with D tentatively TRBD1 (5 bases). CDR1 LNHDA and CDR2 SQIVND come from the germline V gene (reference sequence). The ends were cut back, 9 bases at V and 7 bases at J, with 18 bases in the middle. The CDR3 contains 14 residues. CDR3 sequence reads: CASQSGTGVEKLFF. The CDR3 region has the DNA TGTGCCAGCCAGAGCGGGACTGGGGTTGAAAAACTGTTTTTT.

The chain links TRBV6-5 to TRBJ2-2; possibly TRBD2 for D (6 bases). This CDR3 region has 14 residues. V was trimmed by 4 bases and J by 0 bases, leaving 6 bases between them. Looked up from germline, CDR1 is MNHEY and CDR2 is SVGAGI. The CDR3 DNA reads TGTGCCAGCAGTTCGGGAGCGAACACCGGGGAGCTGTTTTTT. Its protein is CASSSGANTGELFF.

As DNA, the CDR3 is TGCGCCAGCAGTGACAAGGGGACAGGGGGCGCCGGAAACACCATATATTTT. The encoded protein is CASSDKGTGGAGNTIYF. The V and J genes are TRBV10-1 and TRBJ1-3, with 12 nucleotides matching TRBD1. Germline V CDR1 and CDR2: WNHNN, SYGVQD (reference sequence). The CDR3 has 17 residues. With V trimmed by 3 bases and J by 4 bases, 7 bases remained unmatched.

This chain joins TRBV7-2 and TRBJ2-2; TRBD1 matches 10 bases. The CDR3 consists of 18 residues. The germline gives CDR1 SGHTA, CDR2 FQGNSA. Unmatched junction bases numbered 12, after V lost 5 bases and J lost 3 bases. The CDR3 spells CASSPRATGGAYTGELFF. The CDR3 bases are TGTGCCAGCAGCCCGCGGGCGACAGGGGGCGCGTACACCGGGGAGCTGTTTTTT. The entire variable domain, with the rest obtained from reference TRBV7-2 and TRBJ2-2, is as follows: GAGVSQSPSNKVTEKGKDVELRCDPISGHTALYWYRQSLGQGLEFLIYFQGNSAPDKSGLPSDRFSAERTGGSVSTLTIQRTQQEDSAVYLCASSPRATGGAYTGELFFGEGSRLTVL.

CDR3 amino acids: CASSLMGGIMHEQFF. Written as DNA, the CDR3 is TGTGCCAGCAGCTTAATGGGCGGGATTATGCATGAGCAGTTCTTC. The V and J genes are TRBV7-3 and TRBJ2-1; D perhaps matches TRBD2 (6 bases). The V gene's germline CDR1 is SGHTA and CDR2 FQGTGA. The CDR3 runs 15 residues. Trimming shortened V by 1 base and J by 8 bases, and 15 bases separated the two germline ends.

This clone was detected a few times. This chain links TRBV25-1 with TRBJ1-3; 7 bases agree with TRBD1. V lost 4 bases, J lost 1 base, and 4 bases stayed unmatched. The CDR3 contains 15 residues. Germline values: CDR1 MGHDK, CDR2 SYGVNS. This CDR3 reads CASSGRQGSGNTIYF. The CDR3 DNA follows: TGTGCCAGCAGTGGTCGACAGGGTTCTGGAAACACCATATATTTT.